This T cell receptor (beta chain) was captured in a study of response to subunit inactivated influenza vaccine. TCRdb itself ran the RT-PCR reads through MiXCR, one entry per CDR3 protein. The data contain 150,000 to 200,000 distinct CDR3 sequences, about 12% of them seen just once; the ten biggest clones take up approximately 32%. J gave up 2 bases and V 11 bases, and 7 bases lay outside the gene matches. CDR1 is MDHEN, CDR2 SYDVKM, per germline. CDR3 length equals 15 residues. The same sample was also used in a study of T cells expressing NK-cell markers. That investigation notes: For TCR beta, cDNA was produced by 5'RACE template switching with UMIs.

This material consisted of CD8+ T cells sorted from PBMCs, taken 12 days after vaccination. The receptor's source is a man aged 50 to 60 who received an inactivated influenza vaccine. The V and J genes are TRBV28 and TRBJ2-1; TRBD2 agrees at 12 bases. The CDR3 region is CAVLRLAGAYNEQFF. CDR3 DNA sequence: TGTGCCGTTTTGAGACTAGCGGGGGCCTACAATGAGCAGTTCTTC.